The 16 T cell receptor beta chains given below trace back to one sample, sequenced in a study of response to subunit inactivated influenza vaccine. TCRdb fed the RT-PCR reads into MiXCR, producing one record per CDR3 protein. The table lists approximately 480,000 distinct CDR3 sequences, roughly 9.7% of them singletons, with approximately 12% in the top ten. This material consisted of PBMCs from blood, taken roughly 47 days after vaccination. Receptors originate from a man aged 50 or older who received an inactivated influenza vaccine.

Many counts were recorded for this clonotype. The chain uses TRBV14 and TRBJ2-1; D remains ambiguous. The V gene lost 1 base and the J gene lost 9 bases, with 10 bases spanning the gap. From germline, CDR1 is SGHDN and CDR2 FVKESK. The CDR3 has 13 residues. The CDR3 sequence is CASSQVPTGEQFF. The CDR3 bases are TGTGCCAGCAGCCAAGTCCCGACGGGTGAGCAGTTCTTC.

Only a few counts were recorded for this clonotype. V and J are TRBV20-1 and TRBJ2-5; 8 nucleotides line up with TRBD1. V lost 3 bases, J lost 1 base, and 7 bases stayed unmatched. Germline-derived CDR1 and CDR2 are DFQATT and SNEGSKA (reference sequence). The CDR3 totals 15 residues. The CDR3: CSASPRGQGQETQYF. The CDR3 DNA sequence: TGCAGTGCTAGTCCAAGAGGACAGGGCCAAGAGACCCAGTACTTC.

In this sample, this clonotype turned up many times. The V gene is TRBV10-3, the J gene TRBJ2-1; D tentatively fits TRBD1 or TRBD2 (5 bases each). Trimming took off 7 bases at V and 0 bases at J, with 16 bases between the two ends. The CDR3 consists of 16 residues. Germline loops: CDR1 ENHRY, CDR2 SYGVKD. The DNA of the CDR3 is TGTGCCATCATGGGGACGGAATCAAGCTCCTACAATGAGCAGTTCTTC. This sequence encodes CAIMGTESSSYNEQFF.

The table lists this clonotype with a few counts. This CDR3 is CASSPDSDGEKLFF. The CDR3 region has the DNA TGTGCCAGCAGTCCGGACAGTGATGGTGAAAAACTGTTTTTT. The rearrangement joins TRBV28 to TRBJ1-4, with D possibly matching TRBD1 (6 bases). CDR1 and CDR2 (germline): MDHEN, SYDVKM. The germline V and J ends were trimmed by 5 bases and 7 bases, with 14 bases remaining between them. The CDR3 spans 14 residues.

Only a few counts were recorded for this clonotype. In DNA form, the CDR3 reads TGTGCCAGCAGTTTCTCGGGGGGGTGGTACGAGCAGTACTTC. It encodes CASSFSGGWYEQYF. The chain employs TRBV12-3 or TRBV12-4 and TRBJ2-7, with 8 bases matching TRBD2. V lost 3 bases, J lost 4 bases, and 5 bases stayed unmatched. The CDR3 has 14 amino acids.

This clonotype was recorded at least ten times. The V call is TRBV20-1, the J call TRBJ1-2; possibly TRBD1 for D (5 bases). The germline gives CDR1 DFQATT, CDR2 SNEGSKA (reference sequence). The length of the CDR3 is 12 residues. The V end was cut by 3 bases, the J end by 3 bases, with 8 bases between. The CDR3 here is CSASRQYYGYTF. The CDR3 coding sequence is TGCAGTGCTAGTCGACAGTACTATGGCTACACCTTC.

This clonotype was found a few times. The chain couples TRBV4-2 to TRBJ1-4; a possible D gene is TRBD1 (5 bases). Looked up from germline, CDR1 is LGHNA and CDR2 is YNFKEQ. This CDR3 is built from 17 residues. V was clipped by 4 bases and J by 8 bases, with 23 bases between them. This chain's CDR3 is CASSRKPDTSEGEKLFF. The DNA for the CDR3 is TGTGCCAGCAGCCGAAAACCTGACACCTCAGAGGGGGAAAAACTGTTTTTT.

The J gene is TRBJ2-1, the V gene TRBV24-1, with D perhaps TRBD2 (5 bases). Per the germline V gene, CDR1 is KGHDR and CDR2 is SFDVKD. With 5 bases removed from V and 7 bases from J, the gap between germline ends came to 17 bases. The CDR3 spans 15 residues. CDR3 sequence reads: CATSGLGILGNEQFF. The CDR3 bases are TGTGCCACCAGTGGATTGGGAATACTAGGGAATGAGCAGTTCTTC.

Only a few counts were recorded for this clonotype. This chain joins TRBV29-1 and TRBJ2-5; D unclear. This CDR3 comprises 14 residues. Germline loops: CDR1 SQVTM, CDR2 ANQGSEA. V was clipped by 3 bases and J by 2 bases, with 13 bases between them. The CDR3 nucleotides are TGCAGCGTTGATGAGGTCGGTTTACAAGAGACCCAGTACTTC. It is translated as CSVDEVGLQETQYF.

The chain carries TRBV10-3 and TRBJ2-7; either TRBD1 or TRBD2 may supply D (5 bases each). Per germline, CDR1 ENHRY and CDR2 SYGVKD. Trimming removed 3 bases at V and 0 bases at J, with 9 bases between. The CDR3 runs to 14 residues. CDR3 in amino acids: CAISDGAGSYEQYF. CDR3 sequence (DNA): TGTGCCATCAGTGACGGGGCGGGCTCCTACGAGCAGTACTTC.

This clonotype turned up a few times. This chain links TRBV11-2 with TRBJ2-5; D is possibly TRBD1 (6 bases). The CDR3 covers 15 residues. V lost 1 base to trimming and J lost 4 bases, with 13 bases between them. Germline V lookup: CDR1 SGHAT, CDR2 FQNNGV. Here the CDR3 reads CASSLAAGVPETQYF. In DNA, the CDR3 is TGTGCCAGCAGCTTAGCGGCAGGGGTTCCAGAGACCCAGTACTTC.

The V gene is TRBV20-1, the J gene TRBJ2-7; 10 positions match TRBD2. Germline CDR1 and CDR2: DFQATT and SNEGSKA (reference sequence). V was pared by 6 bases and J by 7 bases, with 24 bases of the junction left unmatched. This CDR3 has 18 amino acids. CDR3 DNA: TGCAGTGCCCCGGGACTAGCGAACCACCCCCTTGTTAGCAGGGAGCAGTACTTC. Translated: CSAPGLANHPLVSREQYF.

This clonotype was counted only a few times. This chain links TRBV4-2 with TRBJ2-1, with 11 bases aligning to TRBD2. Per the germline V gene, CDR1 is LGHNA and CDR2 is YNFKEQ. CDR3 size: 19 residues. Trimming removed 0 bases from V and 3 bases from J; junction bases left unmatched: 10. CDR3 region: CASSQEARFGTSGYNEQFF. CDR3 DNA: TGTGCCAGCAGCCAAGAAGCTCGGTTTGGGACTAGCGGCTACAATGAGCAGTTCTTC.

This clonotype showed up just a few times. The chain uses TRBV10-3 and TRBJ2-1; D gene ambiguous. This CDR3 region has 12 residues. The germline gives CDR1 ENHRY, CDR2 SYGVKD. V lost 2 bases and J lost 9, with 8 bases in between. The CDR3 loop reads CAISEPLGEQFF. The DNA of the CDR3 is TGTGCCATCAGTGAGCCACTGGGTGAGCAGTTCTTC.

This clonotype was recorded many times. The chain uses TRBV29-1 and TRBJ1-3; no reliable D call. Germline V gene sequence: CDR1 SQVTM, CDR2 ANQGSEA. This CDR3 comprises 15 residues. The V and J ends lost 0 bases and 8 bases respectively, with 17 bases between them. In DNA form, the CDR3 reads TGCAGCGTTGAAGACGGGGAGTCGGTTAGGGACACCATATATTTT. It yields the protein CSVEDGESVRDTIYF.

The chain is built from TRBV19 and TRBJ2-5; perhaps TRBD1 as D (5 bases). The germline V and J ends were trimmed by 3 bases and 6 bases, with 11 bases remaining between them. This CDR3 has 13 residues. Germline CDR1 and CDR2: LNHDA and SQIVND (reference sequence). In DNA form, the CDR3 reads TGTGCCAGTAGTATGCCAGGGTCAAAGACCCAGTACTTC. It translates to CASSMPGSKTQYF.